Listed below are T cell receptor beta chains from one sample, sequenced in a study of T-cell memory formation after mild COVID-19. TCRdb re-derived calls from the 5' RACE reads in MiXCR, one entry per CDR3 protein. Of 210,000 or so distinct CDR3 sequences detected, around 19% appear once; the ten largest clones hold 2.4%. Sequencing input: PBMCs or a T cell subset sorted from them (not recorded which). Source of these receptors: an adult woman who had mild COVID-19 (a few samples of this study predate the infection). Cell type and time point are not known. Each CDR3 is given with its conserved first and last residue. Fields, in order: clone size, D gene, J gene, V gene, CDR3 DNA, CDR3 protein. The D gene is left open where the match is weak. Size is omitted from some rows. Given values are once, few, many or a class for expanded clones.

>many|NA|TRBJ2-7|TRBV6-5
TGTGCCAGCAGTCGGGGGGCAGGCTACGAGCAGTACTTC
CASSRGAGYEQYF
>NA|NA|TRBJ1-6|TRBV5-1
TGCGCCAGCAGCCAGGACAGCAATTCACCCCTCCACTTT
CASSQDSNSPLHF
>NA|TRBD1|TRBJ2-3|TRBV20-1
TGCAGTGCTAGAGATCCGGGACAGGGGGGAGATACGCAGTATTTT
CSARDPGQGGDTQYF
>NA|NA|TRBJ2-7|TRBV7-2
TGTGCCAGCAGCTTTTTAGTGGGCGGCGAGCAGTACTTC
CASSFLVGGEQYF
>few|NA|TRBJ1-1|TRBV12-5
TGTGCTAGTGGGGGAGAGGTTGAAGCTTTCTTT
CASGGEVEAFF
>NA|NA|TRBJ1-1|TRBV3-1
TGTGCCAGCAGGACCGGAGACGGAGGTGAAGCTTTCTTT
CASRTGDGGEAFF
>many|NA|TRBJ1-2|TRBV3-1
TGTGCCAGCAGCCAAGCTGGAGGAGGCTACACCTTC
CASSQAGGGYTF
>NA|NA|TRBJ1-1|TRBV7-2
TGTGCCAGCAGCTTTTCGGACAACACTGAAGCTTTCTTT
CASSFSDNTEAFF
>few|TRBD2|TRBJ2-4|TRBV25-1
TGTGCCAGCAGTGACCCAGGGAGGGTTTCGAACATTCAGTACTTC
CASSDPGRVSNIQYF
>NA|NA|TRBJ1-3|TRBV5-6
TGTGCCAGCAGCTCCAGGGGTACCTTCTCTGGAAACACCATATATTTT
CASSSRGTFSGNTIYF
>few|TRBD2|TRBJ2-1|TRBV7-7
TGTGCCAGCAGCTTAGACAGCGGGGGGGCCAGTGAGCAGTTCTTC
CASSLDSGGASEQFF
>few|TRBD1|TRBJ1-2|TRBV29-1
TGCAGCGTTGAAATTCTGGGACAGGGAAATGGCTACACCTTC
CSVEILGQGNGYTF
>many|TRBD1|TRBJ2-3|TRBV12-3/TRBV12-4
TGTGCCAGCAGTTGGGGACAGGGCACAGATACGCAGTATTTT
CASSWGQGTDTQYF
>NA|TRBD1|TRBJ1-1|TRBV6-2/TRBV6-3
TGTGCCAGCAGTACCACGGACAGGGGACCAAACACTGAAGCTTTCTTT
CASSTTDRGPNTEAFF
>NA|TRBD1|TRBJ1-1|TRBV20-1
TGCAGTGCTAGGGTCCCGGGACAGAGTCGGGGGGTGAACACTGAAGCTTTCTTT
CSARVPGQSRGVNTEAFF
>NA|NA|TRBJ2-3|TRBV3-1
TGTGCCAGCAGCTCACGGGAGCCCCGAAACACAGATACGCAGTATTTT
CASSSREPRNTDTQYF
>NA|TRBD1|TRBJ2-3|TRBV5-1
TGCGCCAGCAGCAGGGGACAGGGACGGACAGATACGCAGTATTTT
CASSRGQGRTDTQYF
>once|TRBD1|TRBJ2-6|TRBV9
TGTGCCAGCAGCACCAAACCTGGACAGGTTGTGACTGGGGCCAACGTCCTGACTTTC
CASSTKPGQVVTGANVLTF
>NA|TRBD1|TRBJ1-1|TRBV9
TGTGCCAGCAGCGCCTTGGACAGGCAAGCTTTCTTT
CASSALDRQAFF
>few|TRBD1|TRBJ2-7|TRBV5-1
TGCGCCAGCAGGACAGGGGTTGACTACGAGCAGTACTTC
CASRTGVDYEQYF
>few|NA|TRBJ2-5|TRBV12-3/TRBV12-4
TGTGCCAGCAGTGACAGTCATCAAGAGACCCAGTACTTC
CASSDSHQETQYF
>NA|NA|TRBJ2-2|TRBV29-1
TGCGGATCATTAGGGGTCACCACCGGGGAGCTGTTTTTT
CGSLGVTTGELFF
>NA|NA|TRBJ2-1|TRBV9
TGTGCCAGCAGCATACGGGCTAGAGCTTCGAATGAGCAGTTCTTC
CASSIRARASNEQFF
>NA|TRBD2|TRBJ2-7|TRBV7-3
TGTGCCAGCAGCCCCAGCGGGGGGGCCTACGAGCAGTACTTC
CASSPSGGAYEQYF
>NA|NA|TRBJ1-3|TRBV4-1
TGCGCCAGCAGCCAAGACACCGTTGGAAACACCATATATTTT
CASSQDTVGNTIYF
>few|NA|TRBJ1-4|TRBV20-1
TGCAGTGCCACTAGGGGGACATTCCTCGATGAAAAACTGTTTTTT
CSATRGTFLDEKLFF
>few|TRBD1|TRBJ1-2|TRBV20-1
TGCAGTGCTAGTTCAGGGGGTGGTAACTATGGCTACACCTTC
CSASSGGGNYGYTF
>few|NA|TRBJ2-1|TRBV5-1
TGCGCCAGCAGCCTCAGGACCTACAATGAGCAGTTCTTC
CASSLRTYNEQFF
>NA|TRBD2|TRBJ2-3|TRBV6-5
TGTGCCAGCAGTCGTCCCCCGGGACTAGCGGGAGATACGCAGTATTTT
CASSRPPGLAGDTQYF
>few|NA|TRBJ1-1|TRBV9
TGTGCCAGCAGCACAAGGAGCAACACTGAAGCTTTCTTT
CASSTRSNTEAFF
>few|TRBD2|TRBJ2-5|TRBV4-1
TGCGCCAGCAGCCACCCCGGACTAGCGCGGGGGGAGACCCAGTACTTC
CASSHPGLARGETQYF
>NA|TRBD1|TRBJ1-2|TRBV6-5
TGTGCCAGCAGAATCGGGACAGTTAACTATGGCTACACCTTC
CASRIGTVNYGYTF
>few|NA|TRBJ2-5|TRBV7-9
TGTGCCAGCAGCGATACCTCCAAGGAGACCCAGTACTTC
CASSDTSKETQYF
>NA|TRBD1|TRBJ2-1|TRBV7-9
TGTGCCAGCAGCCCCGAGGGGACAGGGCTCAATGAGCAGTTCTTC
CASSPEGTGLNEQFF
>NA|TRBD1|TRBJ2-7|TRBV18
TGTGCCAGCTCACCTCGACAGGGGTACGAGCAGTACTTC
CASSPRQGYEQYF
>NA|TRBD2|TRBJ2-1|TRBV9
TGTGCCAGCAGGGGTAGCGGGGGCGAGCAGTTCTTC
CASRGSGGEQFF
>few|TRBD2|TRBJ2-1|TRBV12-3/TRBV12-4
TGTGCCAGCAGCCCCCAAATCCCGGGACTAGCGTACAATGAGCAGTTCTTC
CASSPQIPGLAYNEQFF
>NA|NA|TRBJ2-7|TRBV5-1
TGCGCCAGCAGCCGGGCAGAACCCTACGAGCAGTACTTC
CASSRAEPYEQYF
>many|NA|TRBJ2-1|TRBV27
TGTGCCAGCGCTCTCTCCTACAATGAGCAGTTCTTC
CASALSYNEQFF
>few|NA|TRBJ2-3|TRBV30
TGTGCCTGGAGTACGGCGGGGGATACGCAGTATTTT
CAWSTAGDTQYF
>NA|NA|TRBJ2-1|TRBV24-1
TGTGCCACCAGTGATTTGGAGGGCAGCTCCTACAATGAGCAGTTCTTC
CATSDLEGSSYNEQFF
>few|NA|TRBJ1-5|TRBV20-1
TGCAGTGCCCCGGCCAGGGCGGGCAATCAGCCCCAGCATTTT
CSAPARAGNQPQHF
>NA|NA|TRBJ2-6|TRBV7-3
TGTGCCAGTAAAGACAGCTCTGGGGCCAACGTCCTGACTTTC
CASKDSSGANVLTF
>NA|NA|TRBJ2-3|TRBV29-1
TGCAGCGTCGCGAGCCGTCTAGTAACAGATACGCAGTATTTT
CSVASRLVTDTQYF
>few|NA|TRBJ1-2|TRBV5-6
TGTGCCAGCAGCCCCGCAGGGCCAACGGGTGGCTACACCTTC
CASSPAGPTGGYTF
>NA|TRBD2|TRBJ2-1|TRBV20-1
TGCAGTGGGGCCACGCCGGGACTAGCGTGGAATGAGCAGTTCTTC
CSGATPGLAWNEQFF
>few|NA|TRBJ1-1|TRBV18
TGTGCCAGCTCACCATCGCAGGGCATCACTGAAGCTTTCTTT
CASSPSQGITEAFF
>NA|NA|TRBJ1-3|TRBV18
TGTGCCAGCTCACAGGGCGCTGGAAACACCATATATTTT
CASSQGAGNTIYF
>NA|TRBD1|TRBJ2-7|TRBV18
TGTGCCAGCTCACCCCAGACAGGGTCCGGGCTCGAGCAGTACTTC
CASSPQTGSGLEQYF